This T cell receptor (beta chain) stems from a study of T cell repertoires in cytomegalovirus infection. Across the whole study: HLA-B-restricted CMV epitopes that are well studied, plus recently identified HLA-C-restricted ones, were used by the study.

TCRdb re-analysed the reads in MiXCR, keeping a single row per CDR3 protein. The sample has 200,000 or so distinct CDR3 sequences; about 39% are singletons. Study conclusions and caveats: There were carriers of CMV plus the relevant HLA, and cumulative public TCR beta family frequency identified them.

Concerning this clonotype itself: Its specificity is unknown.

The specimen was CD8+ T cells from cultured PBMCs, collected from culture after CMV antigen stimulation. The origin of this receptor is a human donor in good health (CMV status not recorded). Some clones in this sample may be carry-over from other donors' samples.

The CDR3 region is CASSSRDSRSRADTQYF. The CDR3 region has the DNA TGTGCCAGCAGTTCGCGGGACTCTAGGTCGCGGGCAGATACGCAGTATTTT. The chain has TRBV27 and TRBJ2-3, with D tentatively TRBD2 (6 bases). V gave up 4 bases and J gave up 4 bases, with 21 bases separating them. The CDR3 is 17 amino acids. Germline V gene sequence: CDR1 MNHEY, CDR2 SMNVEV (reference sequence).